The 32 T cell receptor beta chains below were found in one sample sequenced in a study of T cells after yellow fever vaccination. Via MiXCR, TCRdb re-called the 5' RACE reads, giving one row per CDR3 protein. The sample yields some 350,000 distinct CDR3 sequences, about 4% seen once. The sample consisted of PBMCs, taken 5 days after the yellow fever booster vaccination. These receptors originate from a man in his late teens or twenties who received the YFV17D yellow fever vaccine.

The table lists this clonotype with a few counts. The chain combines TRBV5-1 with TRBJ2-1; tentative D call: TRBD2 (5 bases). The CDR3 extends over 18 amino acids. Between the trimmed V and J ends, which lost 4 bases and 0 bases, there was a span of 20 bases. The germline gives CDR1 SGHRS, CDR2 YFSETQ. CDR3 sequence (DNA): TGCGCCAGCAGCGCCGGGATCGGCGGATCGATCTCCTACAATGAGCAGTTCTTC. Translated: CASSAGIGGSISYNEQFF.

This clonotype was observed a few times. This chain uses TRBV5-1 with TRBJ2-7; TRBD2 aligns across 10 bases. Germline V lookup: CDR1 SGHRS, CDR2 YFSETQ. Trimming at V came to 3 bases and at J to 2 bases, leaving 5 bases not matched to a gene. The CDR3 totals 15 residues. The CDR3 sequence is CASSYGLADTYEQYF. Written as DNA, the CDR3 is TGCGCCAGCAGCTATGGACTAGCGGACACCTACGAGCAGTACTTC.

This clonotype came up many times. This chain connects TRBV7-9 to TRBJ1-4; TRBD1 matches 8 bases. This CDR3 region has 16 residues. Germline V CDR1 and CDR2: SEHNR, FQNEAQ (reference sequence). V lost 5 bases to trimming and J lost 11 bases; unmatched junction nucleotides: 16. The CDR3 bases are TGTGCCAGCAGCCGCCAAAAGGACAGGGAAGGGCATAAACTGTTTTTT. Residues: CASSRQKDREGHKLFF.

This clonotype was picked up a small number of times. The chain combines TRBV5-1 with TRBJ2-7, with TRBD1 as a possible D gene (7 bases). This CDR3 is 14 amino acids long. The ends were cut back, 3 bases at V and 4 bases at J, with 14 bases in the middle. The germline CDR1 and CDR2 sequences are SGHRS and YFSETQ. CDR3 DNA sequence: TGCGCCAGCAGCTCGGGGGACAGTAGGTACGAGCAGTACTTC. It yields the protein CASSSGDSRYEQYF. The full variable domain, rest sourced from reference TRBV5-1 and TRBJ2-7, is KAGVTQTPRYLIKTRGQQVTLSCSPISGHRSVSWYQQTPGQGLQFLFEYFSETQRNKGNFPGRFSGRQFSNSRSEMNVSTLELGDSALYLCASSSGDSRYEQYFGPGTRLTVT.

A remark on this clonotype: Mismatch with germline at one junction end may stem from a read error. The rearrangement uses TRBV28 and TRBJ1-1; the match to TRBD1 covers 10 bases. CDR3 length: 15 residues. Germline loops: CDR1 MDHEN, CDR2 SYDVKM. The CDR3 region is CASSFGQGVKTEAFF. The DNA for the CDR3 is TGTGCCAGCAGTTTTGGACAGGGGGTGAAAACTGAAGCTTTCTTT.

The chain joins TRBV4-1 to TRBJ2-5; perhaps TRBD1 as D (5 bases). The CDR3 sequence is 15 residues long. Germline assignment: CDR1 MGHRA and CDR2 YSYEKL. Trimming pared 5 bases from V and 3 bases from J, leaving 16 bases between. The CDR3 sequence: CASSSPLDREETQYF. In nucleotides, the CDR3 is TGCGCCAGCAGCTCACCCCTCGACAGAGAAGAGACCCAGTACTTC.

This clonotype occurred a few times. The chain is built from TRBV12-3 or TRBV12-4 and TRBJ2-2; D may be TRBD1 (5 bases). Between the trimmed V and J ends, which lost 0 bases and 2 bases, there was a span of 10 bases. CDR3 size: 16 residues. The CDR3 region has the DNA TGTGCCAGCAGTTTAGCGTTAGGGGCCAACACCGGGGAGCTGTTTTTT. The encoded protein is CASSLALGANTGELFF.

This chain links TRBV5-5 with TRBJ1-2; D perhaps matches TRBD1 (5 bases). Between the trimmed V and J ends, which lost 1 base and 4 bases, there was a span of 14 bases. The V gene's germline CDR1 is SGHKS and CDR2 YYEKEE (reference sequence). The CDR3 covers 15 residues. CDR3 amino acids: CASSLQPDRVYGYTF. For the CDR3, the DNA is TGTGCCAGCAGCTTGCAACCTGACAGAGTCTATGGCTACACCTTC.

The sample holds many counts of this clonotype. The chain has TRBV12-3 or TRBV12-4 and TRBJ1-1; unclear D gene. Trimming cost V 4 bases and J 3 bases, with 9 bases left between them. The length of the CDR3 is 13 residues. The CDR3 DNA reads TGTGCCAGCAGTTCTCTCGGGGACACTGAAGCTTTCTTT. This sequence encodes CASSSLGDTEAFF.

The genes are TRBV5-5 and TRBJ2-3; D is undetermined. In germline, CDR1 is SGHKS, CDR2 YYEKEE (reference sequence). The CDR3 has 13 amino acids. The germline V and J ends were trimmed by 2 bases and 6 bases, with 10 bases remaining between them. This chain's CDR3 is CASSLLIGDTQYF. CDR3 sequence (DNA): TGTGCCAGCAGCTTATTAATAGGGGATACGCAGTATTTT.

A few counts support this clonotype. DNA of the CDR3: TGTGCCAGCAGCGCCCGGGACAGGGCCGGTCAGCCCCAGCATTTT. Its translation: CASSARDRAGQPQHF. The chain employs TRBV7-8 and TRBJ1-5; 9 bases agree with TRBD1. Germline trimming cut 5 bases from V and 6 bases from J; bases unmatched to any gene: 8. Germline V gene data show CDR1 as SGHVS and CDR2 as FQNEAQ. CDR3 length: 15 amino acids.

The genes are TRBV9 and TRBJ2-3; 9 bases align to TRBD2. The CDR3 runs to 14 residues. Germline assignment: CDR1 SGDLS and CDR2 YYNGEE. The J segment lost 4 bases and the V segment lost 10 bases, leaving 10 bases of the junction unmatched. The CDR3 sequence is CASKRGAGADTQYF. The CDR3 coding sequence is TGTGCCTCCAAGCGGGGGGCCGGGGCAGATACGCAGTATTTT. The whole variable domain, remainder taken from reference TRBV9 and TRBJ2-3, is DSGVTQTPKHLITATGQRVTLRCSPRSGDLSVYWYQQSLDQGLQFLIQYYNGEERAKGNILERFSAQQFPDLHSELNLSSLELGDSALYFCASKRGAGADTQYFGPGTRLTVL.

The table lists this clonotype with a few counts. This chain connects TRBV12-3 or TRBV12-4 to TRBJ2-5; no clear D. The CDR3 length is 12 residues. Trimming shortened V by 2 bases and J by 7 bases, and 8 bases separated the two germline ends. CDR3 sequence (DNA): TGTGCCAGCAGTTTAAATTTTGCGACCCAGTACTTC. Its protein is CASSLNFATQYF.

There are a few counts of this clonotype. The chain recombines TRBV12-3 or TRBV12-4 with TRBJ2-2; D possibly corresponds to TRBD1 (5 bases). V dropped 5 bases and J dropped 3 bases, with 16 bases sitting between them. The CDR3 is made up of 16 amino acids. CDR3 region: CASSPRFGADTGELFF. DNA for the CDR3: TGTGCCAGCAGTCCCCGGTTTGGGGCGGACACCGGGGAGCTGTTTTTT.

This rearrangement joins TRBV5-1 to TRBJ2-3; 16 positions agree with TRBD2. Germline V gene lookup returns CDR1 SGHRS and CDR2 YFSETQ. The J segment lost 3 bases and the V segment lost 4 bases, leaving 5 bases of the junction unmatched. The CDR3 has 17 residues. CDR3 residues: CASSLGLAGGITDTQYF. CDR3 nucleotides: TGCGCCAGCAGCCTGGGACTAGCGGGGGGGATTACAGATACGCAGTATTTT.

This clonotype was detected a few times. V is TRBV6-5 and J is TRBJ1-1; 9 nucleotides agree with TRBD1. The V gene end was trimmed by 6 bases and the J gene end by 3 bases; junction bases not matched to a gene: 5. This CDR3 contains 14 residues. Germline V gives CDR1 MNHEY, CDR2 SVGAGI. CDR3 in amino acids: CASRETGGDTEAFF. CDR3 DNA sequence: TGTGCCAGCAGAGAGACAGGGGGTGACACTGAAGCTTTCTTT.

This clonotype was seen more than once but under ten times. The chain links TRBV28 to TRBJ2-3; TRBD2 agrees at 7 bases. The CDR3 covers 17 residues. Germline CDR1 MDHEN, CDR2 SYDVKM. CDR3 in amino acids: CATVLPAGEISTDTQYF. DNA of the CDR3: TGTGCTACCGTACTGCCGGCGGGAGAGATTAGCACAGATACGCAGTATTTT.

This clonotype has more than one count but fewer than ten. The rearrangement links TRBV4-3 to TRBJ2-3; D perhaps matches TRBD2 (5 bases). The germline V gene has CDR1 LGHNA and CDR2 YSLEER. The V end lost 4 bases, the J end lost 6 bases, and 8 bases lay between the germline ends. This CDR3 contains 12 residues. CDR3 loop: CASSRGRDTQYF. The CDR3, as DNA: TGCGCCAGCAGCCGAGGGCGGGATACGCAGTATTTT.

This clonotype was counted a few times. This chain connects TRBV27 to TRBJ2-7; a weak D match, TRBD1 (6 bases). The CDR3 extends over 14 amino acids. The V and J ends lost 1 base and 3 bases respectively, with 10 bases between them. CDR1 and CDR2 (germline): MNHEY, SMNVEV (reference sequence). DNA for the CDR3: TGTGCCAGCAGTTTATTGGCAGGGGACTACGAGCAGTACTTC. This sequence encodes CASSLLAGDYEQYF.

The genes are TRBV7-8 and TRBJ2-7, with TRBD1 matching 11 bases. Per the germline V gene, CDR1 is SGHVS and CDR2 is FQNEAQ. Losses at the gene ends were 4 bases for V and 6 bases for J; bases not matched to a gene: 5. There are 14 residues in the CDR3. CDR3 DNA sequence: TGTGCCAGCAGCTCTCGGGACAGGGGGGGCGAGCAGTACGTC. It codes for CASSSRDRGGEQYV.

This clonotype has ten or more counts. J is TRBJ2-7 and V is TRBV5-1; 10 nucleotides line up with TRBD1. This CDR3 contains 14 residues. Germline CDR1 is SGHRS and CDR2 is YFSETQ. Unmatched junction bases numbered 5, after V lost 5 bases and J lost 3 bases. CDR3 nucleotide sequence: TGCGCCAGCAGACGAGGACAGGGGGACTACGAGCAGTACTTC. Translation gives CASRRGQGDYEQYF. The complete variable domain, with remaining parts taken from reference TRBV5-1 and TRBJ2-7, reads KAGVTQTPRYLIKTRGQQVTLSCSPISGHRSVSWYQQTPGQGLQFLFEYFSETQRNKGNFPGRFSGRQFSNSRSEMNVSTLELGDSALYLCASRRGQGDYEQYFGPGTRLTVT.

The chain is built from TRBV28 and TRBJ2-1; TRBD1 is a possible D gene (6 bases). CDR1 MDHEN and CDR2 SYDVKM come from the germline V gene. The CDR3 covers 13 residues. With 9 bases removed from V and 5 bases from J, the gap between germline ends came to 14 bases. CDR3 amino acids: CASAGAGHNEQFF. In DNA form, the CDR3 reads TGTGCCAGTGCAGGGGCAGGGCACAATGAGCAGTTCTTC.

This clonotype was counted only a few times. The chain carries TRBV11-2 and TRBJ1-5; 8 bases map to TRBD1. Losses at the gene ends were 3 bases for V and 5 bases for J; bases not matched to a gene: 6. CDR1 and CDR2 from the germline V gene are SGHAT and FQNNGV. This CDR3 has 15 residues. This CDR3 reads CASSFGQGGYQPQHF. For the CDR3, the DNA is TGTGCCAGCAGCTTCGGACAGGGAGGGTATCAGCCCCAGCATTTT.

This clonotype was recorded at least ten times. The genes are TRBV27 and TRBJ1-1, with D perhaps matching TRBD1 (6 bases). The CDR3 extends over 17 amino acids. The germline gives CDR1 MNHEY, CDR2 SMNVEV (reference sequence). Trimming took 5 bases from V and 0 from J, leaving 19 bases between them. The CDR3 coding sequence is TGTGCCAGCAGTCGTGTGGGGGGCCGGGGGGTGAACACTGAAGCTTTCTTT. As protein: CASSRVGGRGVNTEAFF.

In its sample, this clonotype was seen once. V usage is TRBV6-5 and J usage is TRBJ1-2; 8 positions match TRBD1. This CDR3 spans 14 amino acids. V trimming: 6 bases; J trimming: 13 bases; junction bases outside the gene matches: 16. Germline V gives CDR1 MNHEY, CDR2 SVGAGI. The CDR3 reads CASRTDRGSRFGTF. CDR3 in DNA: TGTGCCAGCAGAACAGACAGGGGTAGTCGTTTCGGCACCTTC.

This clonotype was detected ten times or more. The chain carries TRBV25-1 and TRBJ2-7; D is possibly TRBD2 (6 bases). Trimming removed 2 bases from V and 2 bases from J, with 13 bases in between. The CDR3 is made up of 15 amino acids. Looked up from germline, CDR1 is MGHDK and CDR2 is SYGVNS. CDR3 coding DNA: TGTGCCAGCAGTGAAGATAGCGGCAGACCCTACGAGCAGTACTTC. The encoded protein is CASSEDSGRPYEQYF.

Here the CDR3 reads CAWSDLQGVVEAFF. Here the CDR3 DNA reads TGTGCCTGGAGTGACCTACAGGGGGTGGTTGAAGCTTTCTTT. V gene TRBV30 combines with J gene TRBJ1-1; 8 nucleotides agree with TRBD1. The CDR3 extends over 14 amino acids. Germline CDR1 reads GTSNPN; CDR2 reads SVGIG (reference sequence). The trim removed 1 base at V and 7 bases at J, leaving 8 bases unmatched.

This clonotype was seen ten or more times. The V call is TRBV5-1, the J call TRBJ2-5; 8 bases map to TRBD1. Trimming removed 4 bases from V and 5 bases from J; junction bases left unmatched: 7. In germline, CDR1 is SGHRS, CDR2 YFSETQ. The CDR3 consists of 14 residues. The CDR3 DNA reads TGCGCCAGCAGCCTCGGACAGGGAGACGAGACCCAGTACTTC. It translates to CASSLGQGDETQYF. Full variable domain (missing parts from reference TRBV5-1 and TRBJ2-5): KAGVTQTPRYLIKTRGQQVTLSCSPISGHRSVSWYQQTPGQGLQFLFEYFSETQRNKGNFPGRFSGRQFSNSRSEMNVSTLELGDSALYLCASSLGQGDETQYFGPGTRLLVL.

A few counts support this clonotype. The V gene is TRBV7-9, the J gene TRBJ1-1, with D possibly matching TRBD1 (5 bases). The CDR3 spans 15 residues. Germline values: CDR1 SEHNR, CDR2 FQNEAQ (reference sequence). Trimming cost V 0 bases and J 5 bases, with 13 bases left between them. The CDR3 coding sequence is TGTGCCAGCAGCTTAGCGCAGGGAGTTGGGACTGAAGCTTTCTTT. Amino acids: CASSLAQGVGTEAFF.

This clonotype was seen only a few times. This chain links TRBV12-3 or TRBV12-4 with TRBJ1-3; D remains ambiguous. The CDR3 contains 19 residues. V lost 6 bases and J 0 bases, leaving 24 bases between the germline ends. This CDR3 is CASSPASDLTMDSGNTIYF. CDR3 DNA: TGTGCCAGCAGCCCCGCCTCAGACCTGACCATGGACTCTGGAAACACCATATATTTT.

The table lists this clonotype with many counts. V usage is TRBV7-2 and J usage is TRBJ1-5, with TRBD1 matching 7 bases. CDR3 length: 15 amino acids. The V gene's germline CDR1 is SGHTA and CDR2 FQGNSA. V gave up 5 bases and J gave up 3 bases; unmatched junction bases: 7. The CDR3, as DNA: TGTGCCAGCAGCCTATCGGGGACAGCCAATCAGCCCCAGCATTTT. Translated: CASSLSGTANQPQHF.

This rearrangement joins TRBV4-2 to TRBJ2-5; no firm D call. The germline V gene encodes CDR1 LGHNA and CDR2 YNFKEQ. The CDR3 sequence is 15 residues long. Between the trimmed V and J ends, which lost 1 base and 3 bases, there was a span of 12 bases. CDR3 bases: TGTGCCAGCAGCCAAGGAAGGAACTCTGAAGAGACCCAGTACTTC. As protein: CASSQGRNSEETQYF.